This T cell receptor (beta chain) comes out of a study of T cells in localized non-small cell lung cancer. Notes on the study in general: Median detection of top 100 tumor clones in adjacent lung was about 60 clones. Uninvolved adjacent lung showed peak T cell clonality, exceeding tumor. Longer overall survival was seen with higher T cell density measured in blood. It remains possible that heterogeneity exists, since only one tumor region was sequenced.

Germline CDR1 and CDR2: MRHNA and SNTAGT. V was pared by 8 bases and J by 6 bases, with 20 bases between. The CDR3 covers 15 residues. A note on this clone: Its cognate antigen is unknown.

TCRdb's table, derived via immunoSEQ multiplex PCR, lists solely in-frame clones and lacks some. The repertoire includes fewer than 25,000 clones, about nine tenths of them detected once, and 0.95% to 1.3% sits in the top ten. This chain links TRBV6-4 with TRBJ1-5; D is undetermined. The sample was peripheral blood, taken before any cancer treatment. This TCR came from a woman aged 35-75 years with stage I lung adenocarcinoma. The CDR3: CASLQRVIVGQPQHF. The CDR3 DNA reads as TGTGCCAGCCTTCAGAGGGTTATAGTAGGTCAGCCCCAGCATTTT.